These 30 T cell receptor beta chains were sequenced from one sample in a study of blood T cell repertoires in COVID-19. Using immunoSEQ multiplex PCR, the repertoire was profiled, and TCRdb retains in-frame clones only, with some absent. Of some 73,000 clones in the sample, 75% to 90% were seen once. Sequencing was performed on peripheral blood. The receptor source for this set is a woman of 80 years or more with active or convalescent COVID-19.

The chain employs TRBV11-2 and TRBJ1-4; a possible D gene is TRBD1 (5 bases). The germline V and J ends were trimmed by 1 base and 4 bases, with 10 bases remaining between them. CDR1 is SGHAT, CDR2 FQNNGV, per germline. The CDR3 covers 15 residues. The CDR3 loop reads CASSLARGFNEKLFF. The CDR3 nucleotides read TGTGCCAGCAGCTTAGCTAGGGGATTTAATGAAAAACTGTTTTTT.

The V and J genes are TRBV7-9 and TRBJ2-3, with a tentative D call TRBD2 (5 bases). From germline, CDR1 is SEHNR and CDR2 FQNEAQ (reference sequence). Trimming left V 5 bases short and J 8 bases short, with 11 bases between. The CDR3 consists of 12 residues. CDR3: CASSQGRGTQYF. In DNA form, the CDR3 reads TGTGCCAGCAGCCAAGGGAGAGGTACGCAGTATTTT.

The V call is TRBV19, the J call TRBJ2-3; TRBD2 aligns across 7 bases. With V trimmed by 10 bases and J by 6 bases, 13 bases remained unmatched. CDR1 is LNHDA, CDR2 SQIVND, per germline (reference sequence). This CDR3 has 14 residues. The CDR3 spells CATGGSGVGDTQYF. CDR3 in DNA: TGTGCCACCGGCGGGAGCGGGGTAGGGGATACGCAGTATTTT.

The V and J genes are TRBV28 and TRBJ1-4; D might be TRBD1 (6 bases). The ends were cut back, 6 bases at V and 9 bases at J, with 11 bases in the middle. The germline V gene encodes CDR1 MDHEN and CDR2 SYDVKM. CDR3 size: 12 residues. CDR3 sequence reads: CASRNRVKKLFF. In DNA form, the CDR3 reads TGTGCCAGCAGGAACAGGGTGAAAAAACTGTTTTTT.

This rearrangement joins TRBV4-3 to TRBJ2-7; perhaps TRBD1 as D (6 bases). CDR3 size: 15 residues. CDR1 and CDR2 (germline): LGHNA, YSLEER. V lost 1 base and J 2 bases, leaving 12 bases between the germline ends. CDR3 loop: CASSQAPRGAYEQYF. CDR3 coding DNA: TGCGCCAGCAGCCAAGCCCCCAGGGGAGCCTACGAGCAGTACTTC.

V usage is TRBV7-9 and J usage is TRBJ2-3, with D possibly TRBD1 on 6 matching bases. V shed 5 bases and J shed 0 bases, with 15 bases lying between them. Germline values: CDR1 SEHNR, CDR2 FQNEAQ (reference sequence). There are 16 residues in the CDR3. CDR3 sequence: CASSPGTSPSTDTQYF. As DNA, the CDR3 is TGTGCCAGCAGCCCAGGGACAAGCCCTAGCACAGATACGCAGTATTTT.

About this clone itself: This sample also contains other DNA sequences that code for the same CDR3. The CDR3 nucleotides read TGTGCCAGCAGCTTAGGAGGGGGCAATTCACCCCTCCACTTT. Its translation: CASSLGGGNSPLHF. The chain joins TRBV7-2 to TRBJ1-6, with TRBD1 matching 7 bases. Germline V gene sequence: CDR1 SGHTA, CDR2 FQGNSA. CDR3 length equals 14 residues. The V and J ends lost 1 base and 7 bases, in that order; junction bases with no gene match: 1. The whole variable domain, remainder taken from reference TRBV7-2 and TRBJ1-6, is GAGVSQSPSNKVTEKGKDVELRCDPISGHTALYWYRQSLGQGLEFLIYFQGNSAPDKSGLPSDRFSAERTGGSVSTLTIQRTQQEDSAVYLCASSLGGGNSPLHFGNGTRLTVT.

This chain uses TRBV19 with TRBJ1-5; D call uncertain. The CDR3 length is 13 residues. Germline CDR1 LNHDA, CDR2 SQIVND (reference sequence). The V gene lost 7 bases and the J gene lost 8 bases, with 15 bases spanning the gap. CDR3 amino acids: CASKGRDFEPQHF. CDR3 DNA: TGTGCCAGTAAAGGGCGGGATTTTGAGCCCCAGCATTTT. The full variable domain, completed using reference TRBV19 and TRBJ1-5, is DGGITQSPKYLFRKEGQNVTLSCEQNLNHDAMYWYRQDPGQGLRLIYYSQIVNDFQKGDIAEGYSVSREKKESFPLTVTSAQKNPTAFYLCASKGRDFEPQHFGDGTRLSIL.

The genes are TRBV21-1 and TRBJ1-2; the listed D gene, TRBD1, was not tested against the DNA. TRBV21-1 is annotated as a pseudogene. This CDR3 has 16 amino acids. In DNA form, the CDR3 reads TGTGCCAGCAGCAAATTGCGATGGGAAGGGGGATCGGGCTACACCTTC. Residues: CASSKLRWEGGSGYTF.

This chain joins TRBV19 and TRBJ2-5; possibly TRBD1 for D (6 bases). Per the germline V gene, CDR1 is LNHDA and CDR2 is SQIVND (reference sequence). Trimming pared 5 bases from V and 1 base from J, leaving 11 bases between. This CDR3 is built from 14 residues. CDR3 nucleotide sequence: TGTGCCAGTAGTGACCGGACAGTCCAAGAGACCCAGTACTTC. It codes for CASSDRTVQETQYF.

This sequence joins TRBV9 and TRBJ2-1; maybe TRBD2 (6 bases). This CDR3 has 18 amino acids. Trimming removed 2 bases from V and 3 bases from J, with 21 bases in between. Germline CDR1 is SGDLS and CDR2 is YYNGEE. The CDR3 coding sequence is TGTGCCAGCAGCGTCTCAGGTGTTGGGACGGGAGTCTACAATGAGCAGTTCTTC. Protein sequence: CASSVSGVGTGVYNEQFF.

V is TRBV19 and J is TRBJ2-7; D might be TRBD1 (5 bases). The ends were cut back, 3 bases at V and 5 bases at J, with 8 bases in the middle. This CDR3 spans 12 amino acids. CDR1 LNHDA and CDR2 SQIVND come from the germline V gene (reference sequence). CDR3 nucleotides: TGTGCCAGTAGTATTTCAGGGAACGAGCAGTACTTC. It yields the protein CASSISGNEQYF. Variable domain in full (rest from reference TRBV19 and TRBJ2-7): DGGITQSPKYLFRKEGQNVTLSCEQNLNHDAMYWYRQDPGQGLRLIYYSQIVNDFQKGDIAEGYSVSREKKESFPLTVTSAQKNPTAFYLCASSISGNEQYFGPGTRLTVT.

V usage is TRBV4-1 and J usage is TRBJ1-5; perhaps TRBD1 as D (5 bases). CDR1 and CDR2 (germline): MGHRA, YSYEKL. This CDR3 has 15 amino acids. The V gene lost 0 bases and the J gene lost 8 bases, with 14 bases spanning the gap. The CDR3 DNA sequence: TGCGCCAGCAGCCAAGATACGGGGGTTTGGGAGCCCCAGCATTTT. Encoded protein: CASSQDTGVWEPQHF.

The genes are TRBV30 and TRBJ2-7; 7 bases are shared with TRBD1. Germline loops: CDR1 GTSNPN, CDR2 SVGIG (reference sequence). Trimming removed 0 bases from V and 4 bases from J; junction bases left unmatched: 3. The CDR3 is 13 amino acids. Here the CDR3 DNA reads TGTGCCTGGAGTGTCACGACAGGGTACGAGCAGTACTTC. Amino acids: CAWSVTTGYEQYF. Full variable domain (outside the CDR3, taken from reference TRBV30 and TRBJ2-7): SQTIHQWPATLVQPVGSPLSLECTVEGTSNPNLYWYRQAAGRGLQLLFYSVGIGQISSEVPQNLSASRPQDRQFILSSKKLLLSDSGFYLCAWSVTTGYEQYFGPGTRLTVT.

V gene TRBV6-5 combines with J gene TRBJ1-1; D unclear. Germline CDR1 MNHEY, CDR2 SVGAGI. V was shortened by 2 bases and J by 1 base, with 11 bases between the two germline ends. This CDR3 contains 15 residues. CDR3 sequence reads: CASSYPSGGNTEAFF. The CDR3 DNA sequence: TGTGCCAGCAGTTACCCAAGTGGCGGGAACACTGAAGCTTTCTTT.

The chain is built from TRBV4-3 and TRBJ1-2, with 7 bases aligning to TRBD1. The CDR3 has 15 amino acids. Germline V gives CDR1 LGHNA, CDR2 YSLEER. The V segment lost 5 bases and the J segment 8 bases; nucleotides outside the gene matches: 14. CDR3 residues: CASSIGTATTEGYTF. Written as DNA, the CDR3 is TGCGCCAGCAGCATAGGGACAGCCACCACGGAGGGCTACACCTTC.

This rearrangement joins TRBV6-6 to TRBJ1-1; TRBD1 is a possible D gene (5 bases). CDR1 and CDR2 (germline): MNHNY, SVGAGI (reference sequence). This CDR3 contains 16 residues. The V and J ends lost 3 bases and 4 bases respectively, with 18 bases between them. In nucleotides, the CDR3 is TGTGCCAGCAGTTATCTCGGGTGGAAAAGGGGCACTGAAGCTTTCTTT. This codes for CASSYLGWKRGTEAFF.

The chain recombines TRBV19 with TRBJ2-7, with 8 bases aligning to TRBD2. CDR1 is LNHDA, CDR2 SQIVND, per germline (reference sequence). The CDR3 length is 15 residues. Losses at the gene ends were 5 bases for V and 6 bases for J; bases not matched to a gene: 12. The DNA of the CDR3 is TGTGCCAGTAGTCCCCGTCGGGAGGGGCTAGGCGAGCAGTACTTC. Its translation is CASSPRREGLGEQYF. The whole variable domain, filled in from reference TRBV19 and TRBJ2-7, reads DGGITQSPKYLFRKEGQNVTLSCEQNLNHDAMYWYRQDPGQGLRLIYYSQIVNDFQKGDIAEGYSVSREKKESFPLTVTSAQKNPTAFYLCASSPRREGLGEQYFGPGTRLTVT.

The chain links TRBV9 to TRBJ1-4, with D possibly TRBD1 on 5 matching bases. Trimming took 3 bases from V and 8 from J, leaving 17 bases between them. CDR1 and CDR2 from the germline V gene are SGDLS and YYNGEE. The CDR3 runs 15 residues. As DNA, the CDR3 is TGTGCCAGCAGCGCCCTAGTCCACGGGGGGGAAAAACTGTTTTTT. Translated: CASSALVHGGEKLFF.

Only a few counts were recorded for this clone. The CDR3 nucleotides are TGTGCCAGCAGTTACCCATTCACGGGGAACACTGAAGCTTTCTTT. As protein: CASSYPFTGNTEAFF. The rearrangement uses TRBV6-2 or TRBV6-3 and TRBJ1-1; D uncertain. The CDR3 length is 15 residues. The germline CDR1 and CDR2 sequences are MNHEY and SVGEGT. Trimming left V 2 bases short and J 1 base short, with 11 bases between.

J is TRBJ2-6 and V is TRBV11-2, with 7 bases fitting TRBD1. The CDR3 is 18 amino acids. V trimming: 9 bases; J trimming: 0 bases; junction bases outside the gene matches: 14. Germline CDR1 and CDR2: SGHAT and FQNNGV. The CDR3: CASRGQGKVDSGANVLTF. The CDR3 DNA reads TGTGCCAGTAGGGGGCAGGGGAAAGTGGACTCTGGGGCCAACGTCCTGACTTTC.

V and J are TRBV9 and TRBJ2-6, with a tentative D call TRBD1 (5 bases). The CDR3 sequence is 14 residues long. Germline loops: CDR1 SGDLS, CDR2 YYNGEE. V was trimmed by 2 bases and J by 2 bases, leaving 5 bases between them. This CDR3 reads CASSVGPGANVLTF. As DNA, the CDR3 is TGTGCCAGCAGCGTGGGGCCTGGGGCCAACGTCCTGACTTTC.

The V call is TRBV30, the J call TRBJ1-6; unclear D gene. CDR1 is GTSNPN, CDR2 SVGIG, per germline (reference sequence). The CDR3 runs 13 residues. V lost 4 bases and J lost 6, with 10 bases in between. In nucleotides, the CDR3 is TGTGCCTGGACTTCCCAGTTTAATTCACCCCTCCACTTT. Translation gives CAWTSQFNSPLHF.

The chain joins TRBV2 to TRBJ2-2; D is unclear. Germline V CDR1 and CDR2: SNHLY, FYNNEI. Between the trimmed V and J ends, which lost 3 bases and 4 bases, there was a span of 6 bases. The CDR3 is 13 residues long. The CDR3 here is CASSDPSTGELFF. The DNA of the CDR3 is TGTGCCAGCAGTGACCCGAGCACCGGGGAGCTGTTTTTT.

This clone has a count of ten or more. V and J are TRBV11-3 and TRBJ1-1; D not resolved. V lost 3 bases and J lost 0, with 5 bases in between. Germline values: CDR1 SGHNT, CDR2 YENEEA. CDR3 size: 13 residues. CDR3: CASSFYLNTEAFF. CDR3 bases: TGTGCCAGCAGCTTTTACTTGAACACTGAAGCTTTCTTT.

The V call is TRBV7-2, the J call TRBJ2-3; 7 bases fit TRBD2. J was trimmed by 0 bases and V by 5 bases; bases with no gene match: 8. This CDR3 has 16 amino acids. The germline gives CDR1 SGHTA, CDR2 FQGNSA. This CDR3 is CASSVTGTTSTDTQYF. CDR3 coding DNA: TGTGCCAGCAGCGTAACCGGGACTACTAGCACAGATACGCAGTATTTT.

A single count supports this clone. The chain joins TRBV3-1 (or the pseudogene TRBV3-2) to TRBJ2-5; TRBD2 aligns across 10 bases. In germline, CDR1 is LGHDT, CDR2 YNNKEL (reference sequence). The trim removed 2 bases at V and 5 bases at J, leaving 5 bases unmatched. The CDR3 loop spans 15 amino acids. Here the CDR3 DNA reads TGTGCCAGCAGCCAACCAGCGGGGGGGCCTGAGACCCAGTACTTC. Amino acids: CASSQPAGGPETQYF.

This sequence joins TRBV7-9 and TRBJ2-5; the D gene is possibly TRBD1 (5 bases). The CDR3 runs 15 residues. Germline CDR1 is SEHNR and CDR2 is FQNEAQ (reference sequence). The germline V and J ends were trimmed by 1 base and 2 bases, with 11 bases remaining between them. In nucleotides, the CDR3 is TGTGCCAGCAGCTTAGGCTGGGGCCATCAAGAGACCCAGTACTTC. Protein sequence: CASSLGWGHQETQYF.

The chain recombines TRBV5-1 with TRBJ2-1, with 11 bases lining up with TRBD1. Germline trimming cut 5 bases from V and 6 bases from J; bases unmatched to any gene: 13. CDR1 is SGHRS and CDR2 is YFSETQ in the germline V gene. This CDR3 is 17 amino acids long. Here the CDR3 reads CASSLATGTGGINEQFF. The DNA of the CDR3 is TGCGCCAGCAGTCTTGCGACTGGGACAGGGGGAATCAATGAGCAGTTCTTC.

The gene calls are TRBV5-1 and TRBJ1-1; maybe TRBD1 (5 bases). The CDR3 extends over 14 amino acids. Per germline, CDR1 SGHRS and CDR2 YFSETQ. V lost 4 bases and J lost 0, with 10 bases in between. The CDR3 DNA sequence: TGCGCCAGCAGCCCTCCAGGGATGAACACTGAAGCTTTCTTT. It yields the protein CASSPPGMNTEAFF.